This TCR beta chain was observed in a study of response to subunit inactivated influenza vaccine. General study results and limits: Every seasonal influenza vaccination brings in few new T cells, the authors suggested.

TCRdb itself ran the RT-PCR reads through MiXCR, one entry per CDR3 protein. The table includes roughly 760,000 distinct CDR3 sequences, 21% detected once. This clonotype is a singleton in its sample. The antigen is not known. The clonotype was recovered from a man aged 45 to 65 who received an inactivated influenza vaccine. Sequenced material: PBMCs from blood, taken 5 to 6 days after vaccination.

CDR3: CSATKVDYNEQFF. In nucleotides, the CDR3 is TGCAGTGCTACCAAAGTGGACTACAATGAGCAGTTCTTC. The chain joins TRBV20-1 to TRBJ2-1, with D unresolved. This CDR3 contains 13 residues. Looked up from germline, CDR1 is DFQATT and CDR2 is SNEGSKA (reference sequence). The germline V and J ends were trimmed by 4 bases and 3 bases, with 10 bases remaining between them.